This T cell receptor beta chain was obtained from a study of CD8 T cells in ankylosing spondylitis. Findings and limits, study-wide: A motif of 7 to 9 highly homologous TCR beta variants was seen as apparently characteristic of ankylosing spondylitis blood.

This clonotype was counted many times. The antigen remains undetermined. Using quantitative 5'-RACE with molecular barcodes, the authors made TCR beta libraries. One entry per CDR3 protein, called by TCRdb with MiXCR from the 5' RACE reads. The sample comprises 200,000 to 250,000 distinct CDR3 sequences, 6% to 8% of which are singletons, and 14% rests with the top ten. Sequencing input: blood, either unsorted or a sorted T cell fraction (not recorded which). The sequence came from a male donor with ankylosing spondylitis.

This CDR3 is CASFPGAGVNTEAFF. In DNA form, the CDR3 reads TGTGCCAGCTTTCCCGGGGCAGGGGTTAACACTGAAGCTTTCTTT. V gene TRBV12-3 or TRBV12-4 combines with J gene TRBJ1-1, with a tentative D call TRBD1 (6 bases). V shed 8 bases and J shed 2 bases, with 18 bases lying between them. CDR3 length equals 15 residues.